This T cell receptor beta chain appears in the sequencing data of a study of early stage breast cancer tumors. In the study overall: Each sample averaged around 9.5-fold read coverage. The study's findings and limits: Compared with adjacent normal breast tissue, tumors showed about 2.5-fold greater T cell density and higher clonality. Enriched TCRB sequences shared across patients were mostly commonly generated sequences.

As to this clone: Its antigen is still unknown.

The repertoire was sequenced with immunoSEQ multiplex PCR; TCRdb's copy has only in-frame clones and lacks some. The data contain roughly 30,000 clones, roughly three fifths of them singletons. V gave up 5 bases and J gave up 11 bases, with 15 bases separating them. The CDR3 consists of 12 residues. Per the germline V gene, CDR1 is MDHEN and CDR2 is SYDVKM. This chain joins TRBV28 and TRBJ1-1; D gene ambiguous. Sample: breast tumor tissue. The TCR sequence derives from a person aged 45-65 years with breast cancer. The CDR3 protein is CASSDRAYWAFF. DNA for the CDR3: TGTGCCAGCAGTGACCGGGCATACTGGGCTTTCTTT.